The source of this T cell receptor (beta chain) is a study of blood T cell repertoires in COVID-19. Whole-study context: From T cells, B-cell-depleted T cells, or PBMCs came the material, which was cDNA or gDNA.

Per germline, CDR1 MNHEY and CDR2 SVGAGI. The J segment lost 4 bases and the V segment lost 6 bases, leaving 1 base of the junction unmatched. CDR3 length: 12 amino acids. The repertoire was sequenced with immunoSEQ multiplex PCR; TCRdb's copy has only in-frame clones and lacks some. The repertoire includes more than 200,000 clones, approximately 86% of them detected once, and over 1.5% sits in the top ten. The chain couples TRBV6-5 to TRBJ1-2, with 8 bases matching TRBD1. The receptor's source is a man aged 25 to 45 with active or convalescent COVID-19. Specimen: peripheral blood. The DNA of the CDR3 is TGTGCCAGCAGGGGACAGGTCTATGGCTACACCTTC. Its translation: CASRGQVYGYTF.